The next 27 T cell receptor beta chains were all read from a single sample in a study of T cell repertoires in cytomegalovirus infection. Via MiXCR, TCRdb re-called the reads, giving one row per CDR3 protein. This repertoire shows over 120,000 distinct CDR3 sequences, 32% found once; its top ten account for roughly 50%. No antigen has been assigned to these receptors. The specimen comprised CD8+ T cells from cultured PBMCs, sampled from culture after CMV antigen stimulation. These receptors were obtained from a human donor in good health (CMV status not recorded). Some clones in this sample may be carry-over from other donors' samples.

The J gene is TRBJ1-5, the V gene TRBV7-6; weak D call: TRBD1 (5 bases). The CDR3 runs 14 residues. Germline V CDR1 and CDR2: SGHVS, FNYEAQ. V was pared by 2 bases and J by 7 bases, with 12 bases between. DNA of the CDR3: TGTGCCAGCAGCTTAAGTAGGGGAGGCCAGCCCCAGCATTTT. As protein: CASSLSRGGQPQHF.

As DNA, the CDR3 is TGTGCCAGCAGAACCGGGACAGTGGGAAGGGAGCAGTACTTC. It translates to CASRTGTVGREQYF. This chain links TRBV27 with TRBJ2-7, with 7 bases fitting TRBD1. The germline CDR1 and CDR2 sequences are MNHEY and SMNVEV (reference sequence). This CDR3 is 14 amino acids long. The V segment lost 6 bases and the J segment 7 bases; nucleotides outside the gene matches: 12.

This clonotype was observed many times. V is TRBV27 and J is TRBJ2-7; D gene unclear. The CDR3 runs to 14 residues. Germline-derived CDR1 and CDR2 are MNHEY and SMNVEV (reference sequence). The V and J ends lost 3 bases and 4 bases respectively, with 13 bases between them. The CDR3: CASSFGKVGYEQYF. The CDR3 nucleotides read TGTGCCAGCAGTTTCGGCAAGGTGGGGTACGAGCAGTACTTC.

The chain joins TRBV19 to TRBJ2-3; TRBD1 or TRBD2 may be the D gene (5 bases each). CDR3 size: 15 residues. CDR1 is LNHDA and CDR2 is SQIVND in the germline V gene (reference sequence). V was cut by 9 bases and J by 2 bases, with 18 bases left in between. The CDR3 DNA reads TGTGCCAGCAACCAATTCGGGACCTCCACAGATACGCAGTATTTT. It codes for CASNQFGTSTDTQYF.

The chain recombines TRBV19 with TRBJ2-5; either TRBD1 or TRBD2 may supply D (6 bases each). V was trimmed by 9 bases and J by 5 bases, leaving 16 bases between them. Per germline, CDR1 LNHDA and CDR2 SQIVND (reference sequence). The CDR3 spans 13 residues. This CDR3 reads CASSRGGGETQYF. The CDR3 DNA reads as TGTGCCAGCTCCAGGGGAGGAGGGGAGACCCAGTACTTC.

The V and J genes are TRBV12-3 or TRBV12-4 and TRBJ2-5; the D is unclear. V dropped 2 bases and J dropped 4 bases, with 8 bases sitting between them. The CDR3 is 13 amino acids. As DNA, the CDR3 is TGTGCCAGCAGTTTAAAGCCAACAGAGACCCAGTACTTC. Residues: CASSLKPTETQYF.

The chain couples TRBV29-1 to TRBJ2-6; D perhaps matches TRBD2 (5 bases). Germline CDR1 and CDR2: SQVTM and ANQGSEA. The V and J ends lost 5 bases and 0 bases respectively, with 5 bases between them. This CDR3 has 13 residues. The CDR3 nucleotides are TGCAGCGTTCGGGACTCTGGGGCCAACGTCCTGACTTTC. It translates to CSVRDSGANVLTF.

J is TRBJ2-7 and V is TRBV7-2; TRBD2 matches at 8 bases. The CDR3 consists of 14 residues. V dropped 2 bases and J dropped 3; count of bases not matched to a gene: 3. Germline CDR1 SGHTA, CDR2 FQGNSA. The CDR3 sequence is CASSLSAGVYEQYF. In nucleotides, the CDR3 is TGTGCCAGCAGCTTATCAGCGGGGGTCTACGAGCAGTACTTC.

The sample holds many counts of this clonotype. The chain employs TRBV6-1 and TRBJ2-3; tentatively, D is TRBD1 (5 bases). CDR3 length equals 12 residues. Germline loops: CDR1 MNHNS, CDR2 SASEGT. V was clipped by 5 bases and J by 6 bases, with 9 bases between them. The CDR3 protein is CASSPSGDTQYF. CDR3 in DNA: TGTGCCAGCAGTCCGTCAGGGGATACGCAGTATTTT.

In DNA, the CDR3 is TGCGCCAGCCGCCGGACGGCGTCCTACGAGCAGTACTTC. Translation gives CASRRTASYEQYF. The chain combines TRBV23-1 with TRBJ2-7; unclear D gene. TRBV23-1 counts as an open reading frame of uncertain function. CDR3 length equals 13 residues. Deletions cut 8 bases from V and 1 base from J, with 12 bases between.

This clonotype appeared a few times. The chain joins TRBV12-3 or TRBV12-4 to TRBJ2-2, with D perhaps matching TRBD2 (6 bases). This CDR3 contains 15 residues. The V end was cut by 1 base, the J end by 7 bases, with 13 bases between. In nucleotides, the CDR3 is TGTGCCAGCAGTTTAGTCGGGGGTAATAACGGGGAGCTGTTTTTT. Its protein is CASSLVGGNNGELFF.

The rearrangement uses TRBV6-6 and TRBJ1-3; D remains ambiguous. The CDR3 spans 11 residues. Germline assignment: CDR1 MNHNY and CDR2 SVGAGI (reference sequence). V was trimmed by 7 bases and J by 4 bases, leaving 5 bases between them. CDR3 loop: CASIRGNTIYF. The CDR3 DNA is TGTGCCAGCATCAGGGGAAACACCATATATTTT.

This clonotype was counted ten times or more. V is TRBV7-8 and J is TRBJ1-1, with TRBD1 as a possible D gene (5 bases). This CDR3 is 15 amino acids long. The V gene lost 0 bases and the J gene lost 0 bases, with 8 bases spanning the gap. CDR1 is SGHVS and CDR2 is FQNEAQ in the germline V gene. CDR3 coding DNA: TGTGCCAGCAGCTTAGCGCAGGGTATGAACACTGAAGCTTTCTTT. Its protein is CASSLAQGMNTEAFF.

The J gene is TRBJ1-4, the V gene TRBV7-4; no reliable D call. Deletions cut 2 bases from V and 5 bases from J, with 12 bases between. The CDR3 has 15 residues. Germline V gene data show CDR1 as SGHVT and CDR2 as SQSDAQ. This chain's CDR3 is CASSLHPKKNEKLFF. As DNA, the CDR3 is TGTGCCAGCAGCTTACACCCAAAAAAGAATGAAAAACTGTTTTTT.

The chain links TRBV12-3 or TRBV12-4 to TRBJ1-2, with D perhaps TRBD1 (6 bases). The CDR3 is 15 residues long. Trimming shortened V by 7 bases and J by 8 bases, and 23 bases separated the two germline ends. CDR3 nucleotides: TGTGCCAGCACCCTGACAGGCGCAATTTCGGGAGGCTACACCTTC. Protein: CASTLTGAISGGYTF.

The genes are TRBV6-1 and TRBJ2-1, with D uncertain. Trimming cost V 0 bases and J 7 bases, with 7 bases left between them. This CDR3 region has 13 residues. The germline gives CDR1 MNHNS, CDR2 SASEGT. The CDR3: CASSEAKENEQFF. Here the CDR3 DNA reads TGTGCCAGCAGTGAAGCGAAAGAGAATGAGCAGTTCTTC.

This rearrangement joins TRBV27 to TRBJ1-1; the D is unclear. Germline V gene sequence: CDR1 MNHEY, CDR2 SMNVEV (reference sequence). The V end was cut by 0 bases, the J end by 6 bases, with 20 bases between. The CDR3 loop spans 17 amino acids. The CDR3 DNA sequence: TGTGCCAGCAGTTTATCGCCCTGGGTCGCCGTCGGGGCTGAAGCTTTCTTT. Protein product: CASSLSPWVAVGAEAFF.

J is TRBJ2-2 and V is TRBV27; TRBD2 is a possible D gene (5 bases). Germline values: CDR1 MNHEY, CDR2 SMNVEV (reference sequence). V was trimmed by 4 bases and J by 1 base, leaving 10 bases between them. This CDR3 is 15 amino acids long. The CDR3: CASSSQRWNTGELFF. The DNA of the CDR3 is TGTGCCAGCAGTTCCCAGCGGTGGAACACCGGGGAGCTGTTTTTT.

The chain combines TRBV7-4 with TRBJ2-4; possibly TRBD2 for D (5 bases). V gave up 11 bases and J gave up 7 bases, with 15 bases separating them. Germline CDR1 and CDR2: SGHVT and SQSDAQ. This CDR3 region has 12 residues. The CDR3 coding sequence is TGTGCCGGATCGCCGGAGGACAACATTCAGTACTTC. Translated, it gives CAGSPEDNIQYF.

This sequence joins TRBV20-1 and TRBJ2-7; D might be TRBD1 or TRBD2, each matching 5 bases. Germline V CDR1 and CDR2: DFQATT, SNEGSKA (reference sequence). V dropped 0 bases and J dropped 5 bases, with 20 bases sitting between them. This CDR3 is 16 amino acids long. The CDR3 loop is CSARDMRDQGIHEQYF. In DNA, the CDR3 is TGCAGTGCTAGAGATATGAGGGACCAGGGTATCCACGAGCAGTACTTC.

V usage is TRBV11-2 and J usage is TRBJ2-1; D is undetermined. The CDR3 has 13 amino acids. V shed 5 bases and J shed 6 bases, with 11 bases lying between them. Germline V gene data show CDR1 as SGHAT and CDR2 as FQNNGV. CDR3 residues: CASSETEGNEQFF. In nucleotides, the CDR3 is TGTGCCAGCAGCGAAACAGAAGGCAATGAGCAGTTCTTC.

This clonotype has a count of ten or more. This rearrangement joins TRBV5-4 to TRBJ2-1; 8 bases fit TRBD2. The CDR3 extends over 15 amino acids. The germline V gene has CDR1 SGHNT and CDR2 YYREEE (reference sequence). V shed 3 bases and J 1 base; nucleotides not matched to a gene: 3. The CDR3, as DNA: TGTGCCAGCAGCTCTACGGGGGGGTCCTACAATGAGCAGTTCTTC. Protein: CASSSTGGSYNEQFF.

This clonotype was recorded at least ten times. This sequence joins TRBV7-8 and TRBJ1-1; 8 bases fit TRBD1. Trimming took 6 bases from V and 3 from J; bases not matched to a gene: 6. The CDR3 has 14 amino acids. The germline gives CDR1 SGHVS, CDR2 FQNEAQ. CDR3 DNA sequence: TGTGCCAGCAGTTACCTACAGGGGGACACTGAAGCTTTCTTT. Amino acids: CASSYLQGDTEAFF.

The gene calls are TRBV4-1 and TRBJ2-6; 7 bases are shared with TRBD1. The germline CDR1 and CDR2 sequences are MGHRA and YSYEKL. V was clipped by 0 bases and J by 3 bases; unmatched bases: 2. The CDR3 is made up of 16 amino acids. CDR3 amino acids: CASSQEQGYGANVLTF. The CDR3 DNA reads TGCGCCAGCAGCCAAGAACAGGGGTATGGGGCCAACGTCCTGACTTTC.

This clonotype was seen more than once but under ten times. The chain uses TRBV5-1 and TRBJ1-5; possible D gene TRBD1, 6 bases. The germline gives CDR1 SGHRS, CDR2 YFSETQ. Trimming took off 4 bases at V and 3 bases at J, with 14 bases between the two ends. This CDR3 contains 15 residues. The CDR3 loop reads CASSLGGGPNQPQHF. CDR3 bases: TGCGCCAGCAGCCTCGGTGGGGGGCCCAATCAGCCCCAGCATTTT.

This clonotype has at least ten counts. The chain employs TRBV4-2 and TRBJ1-1, with D perhaps matching TRBD1 (6 bases). The CDR3 is made up of 15 amino acids. V was trimmed by 0 bases and J by 3 bases, leaving 11 bases between them. Germline lookup yields CDR1 LGHNA and CDR2 YNFKEQ. CDR3: CASSQEGGGYTEAFF. The CDR3 DNA sequence: TGTGCCAGCAGCCAAGAAGGGGGGGGTTACACTGAAGCTTTCTTT.

The gene calls are TRBV11-2 and TRBJ1-4; 9 bases align to TRBD1. Germline V gives CDR1 SGHAT, CDR2 FQNNGV. Trimming removed 1 base from V and 8 bases from J; junction bases left unmatched: 5. CDR3 length equals 15 residues. This chain's CDR3 is CASSLGTGAEEKLFF. Here the CDR3 DNA reads TGTGCCAGCAGCTTAGGGACAGGGGCGGAGGAAAAACTGTTTTTT.